This T cell receptor (beta chain) is drawn from a study of blood T cell repertoires in COVID-19 (dated by TCRdb to 2020 to 2022). Notes on the research overall: Samples from collaborators originated in the United States, Italy and Spain and spanned both the acute and convalescent phases of COVID-19. The prospective study material was composed of cDNA or gDNA derived from T cells, B-cell-depleted T cells, or PBMCs. Deeply sampled blood TCRbeta repertoires from subjects exposed to, actively infected with, or recovered from COVID-19 were included in the dataset. The repertoires were released in a freely available public database meant as a resource for research on the immune response to SARS-CoV-2. Samples were obtained from the ongoing ImmuneRACE study (first 160 participants) and from over 1,000 subjects provided by 6 global collaborators. The sample metadata nearly always contained a de-identified subject ID, COVID-19 status, age in years and sex. Where available, HLA class I and class II types were taken from metadata supplied by the sample provider and were not determined by assay-based typing. On the study overall, not on this receptor specifically: The quantity of clinical and demographic metadata differed by source and by participant and was supplied without curation.

TCRbeta CDR3 regions were amplified from genomic DNA using the immunoSEQ Assay, a bias-controlled multiplex PCR. The authors processed their data as follows. The number of nucleated cells in each sample was estimated from the amplification of reference gene primers within the assay. To quantify the absolute abundance of each unique TCRbeta CDR3 rearrangement, sequence reads were collapsed and filtered. Productive Simpson clonality was computed per sample as the square root of Simpson's diversity index over productive rearrangements. The table was pulled from immuneACCESS by TCRdb, which kept in-frame rearrangements only. Such tables lose some clones; where checked, under half of the loss comes from unresolved V genes, and the rest has no known cause. That table gives V, J and clone size, and the DNA gave D and trimming. Within this sample are about 130,000 clones, with around 85% of them counted one time only. Of the sample, roughly 3% is held by the ten largest clones.

Based on the germline V gene (reference sequence), the CDR1 and CDR2 sequences are MNHEY and SMNVEV. V has 5 bases trimmed and J has 8 bases trimmed; junction bases matching no gene number 10. The CDR3 numbers 14 residues from cysteine through phenylalanine. Only the CDR3 DNA is retained, 42 bases long and in frame from the first base. The collaborating institutions used their own protocols to collect whole blood in K2EDTA tubes. For TCRbeta analysis, collaborators shipped samples as frozen whole blood, isolated PBMCs, or DNA extracted from either of those sample types. This clone was seen a few times. Its cognate antigen has yet to be identified. Base qualities are not provided; no much larger clone lies one nucleotide away.

This receptor was taken from a woman aged 80 or over with acute or convalescent COVID-19. The rearrangement joined TRBV27 to TRBJ1-2; 8 bases in the middle match TRBD1. Sequencing was carried out using peripheral blood. CDR3 protein: CASSMGTGRVGYTF. The DNA sequence is as follows: TGTGCCAGCAGTATGGGGACAGGAAGGGTGGGCTACACCTTC.